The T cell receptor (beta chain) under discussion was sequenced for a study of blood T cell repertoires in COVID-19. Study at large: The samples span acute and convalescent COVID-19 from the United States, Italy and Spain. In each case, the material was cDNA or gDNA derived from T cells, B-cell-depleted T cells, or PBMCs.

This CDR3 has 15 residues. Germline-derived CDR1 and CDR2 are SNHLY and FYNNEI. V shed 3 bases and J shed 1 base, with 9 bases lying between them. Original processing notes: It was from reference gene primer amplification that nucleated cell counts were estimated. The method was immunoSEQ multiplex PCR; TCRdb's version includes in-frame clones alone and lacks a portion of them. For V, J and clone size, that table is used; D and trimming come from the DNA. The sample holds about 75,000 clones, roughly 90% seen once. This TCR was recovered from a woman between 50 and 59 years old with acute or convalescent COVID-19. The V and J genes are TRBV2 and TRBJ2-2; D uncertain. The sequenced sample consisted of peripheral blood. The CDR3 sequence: CASSDIGRNTGELFF. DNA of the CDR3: TGTGCCAGCAGTGATATCGGTCGGAACACCGGGGAGCTGTTTTTT.